This T cell receptor (beta chain) emerged from a study of blood T cell repertoires in COVID-19 (dated by TCRdb to 2018 to 2021). The study in broad terms: Samples from collaborators originated in the United States, Italy and Spain and spanned both the acute and convalescent phases of COVID-19. The dataset comprised deeply sampled blood TCRbeta repertoires from subjects exposed to, actively infected with, or recovered from COVID-19. The sample metadata nearly always contained a de-identified subject ID, COVID-19 status, age in years and sex. Samples were obtained from the ongoing ImmuneRACE study (first 160 participants) and from about 1,300 subjects provided by 6 global collaborators. A freely available public database, intended as a resource for researchers studying the immune response to SARS-CoV-2, is where the repertoires were released. Where available, HLA class I and class II types were obtained from metadata supplied by the sample provider rather than from assay-based typing. The prospective study material was composed of cDNA or gDNA derived from T cells, B-cell-depleted T cells, or PBMCs.

With regard to this clone: Its binding antigen is unknown. The input lacks base qualities; no much larger clone sits a single base away.

TCRbeta CDR3 regions were amplified from genomic DNA by means of the immunoSEQ Assay, a bias-controlled multiplex PCR. Per the original workflow: The number of nucleated cells in each sample was estimated from the amplification of reference gene primers within the assay. To quantify the absolute abundance of each unique TCRbeta CDR3 rearrangement, sequence reads were collapsed and filtered. For each sample, productive Simpson clonality was calculated as the square root of Simpson's diversity index over productive rearrangements. TCRdb limited this immuneACCESS table to in-frame rearrangements with V and J called. A share of clones is missing; checked studies link under half to unresolved V genes, and the rest is unexplained. V and J calls and clone size are given by that table; D and trimming were obtained from the DNA. Recorded for this sample are more than 200,000 clones; about nine tenths of them occurred a single time. More than 1.5% of the sample belongs to the ten largest clones.

According to the germline V gene (reference sequence), CDR1 reads GTSNPN and CDR2 reads SVGIG. V loses 0 bases, J loses 5 bases, and the germline ends lie 13 bases apart. Inclusive of the bounding cysteine and phenylalanine, the CDR3 is 14 residues long. The kept DNA is CDR3 alone, 42 bases in frame from the first base. Participants in the prospective study were enrolled through a virtual design, were aged about 18 to 90 years, and lived in 24 United States geographic areas. Cohort assignment in the prospective study relied on participant-reported clinical history from a screening survey and a study questionnaire. Recovered participants in ImmuneRACE Cohort 3 were defined by two consecutive negative NP/OP PCR tests, clearance by a healthcare professional, or resolution of symptoms. Mobile phlebotomists in the prospective study collected whole blood, serum and a nasopharyngeal or oropharyngeal swab from every participant. Over a roughly 2-month period, participants in the prospective study had the option of providing additional blood draws and questionnaires. Prospective study blood samples were shipped either frozen or at room temperature before DNA extraction.

What the work shows at the level of the full study, not this receptor alone: The amount of clinical and demographic metadata varied by source and participant and was provided uncurated.

The sequence derives from a man in his forties or fifties who had recovered from COVID-19. Input material: PBMCs or T cells enriched from blood (not recorded which). The rearranged segments are TRBV30 and TRBJ1-1; D gene: possibly TRBD1, on 5 matching bases. The CDR3 reads as follows: CAWSVRNRFTEAFF. The sequence in DNA is TGTGCCTGGAGTGTACGGAACAGGTTTACTGAAGCTTTCTTT.